This T cell receptor beta chain was captured by sequencing in a study of blood T cell repertoires in COVID-19. For the study at large: COVID-19 samples collected from the United States, Italy and Spain covered acute and convalescent phases. Sources were T cells, B-cell-depleted T cells, or PBMCs; the material itself was cDNA or gDNA.

In the authors' workflow: The assay estimated nucleated cells by amplifying reference gene primers. Clones were sequenced by immunoSEQ multiplex PCR, and TCRdb holds only the in-frame ones, with some missing. For V, J and clone size, that table is used; D and trimming come from the DNA. Of some 300,000 clones in the sample, more than 70% were seen once. The CDR3 is 16 amino acids. J gave up 7 bases and V 4 bases, and 17 bases lay outside the gene matches. Per the germline V gene, CDR1 is SGHRS and CDR2 is YFSETQ. This clonotype was obtained from a woman aged 25 to 39 who had recovered from COVID-19. The chain joins TRBV5-1 to TRBJ2-7; TRBD2 matches at 7 bases. Sequencing was carried out using peripheral blood. CDR3 region: CASSLPWQGRVGEQYF. DNA for the CDR3: TGCGCCAGCAGCCTACCCTGGCAAGGGAGGGTAGGGGAGCAGTACTTC. Full variable domain (outside the CDR3, taken from reference TRBV5-1 and TRBJ2-7): KAGVTQTPRYLIKTRGQQVTLSCSPISGHRSVSWYQQTPGQGLQFLFEYFSETQRNKGNFPGRFSGRQFSNSRSEMNVSTLELGDSALYLCASSLPWQGRVGEQYFGPGTRLTVT.